This TCR beta chain appears in the sequencing data of a study of cytomegalovirus exposure and HLA in healthy donors. Study-wide findings and caveats: Fewer N-insertions (relative to the 666-donor mean) were reportedly seen in an Asian-associated ancestry cluster in a later analysis. Later analysis suggested most CMV-associated TCR beta chains were HLA-restricted.

This clone turned up a few times. Antigen specificity is unknown. A multiplex PCR was run with 60 Vbeta primers and 13 Jbeta primers. Assay used: immunoSEQ multiplex PCR; TCRdb lists only in-frame clones, some missing. The sample lists about 89,000 clones, 70% to 80% seen once, with approximately 3.7% in the top ten. The J segment lost 5 bases and the V segment lost 0 bases, leaving 3 bases of the junction unmatched. CDR3 size: 14 residues. Germline assignment: CDR1 SGHKS and CDR2 YYEKEE (reference sequence). What was sequenced was PBMCs. The chain links TRBV5-5 to TRBJ2-3; 7 positions agree with TRBD1. This receptor was identified in a man younger than 45 in good health and CMV-seronegative. The CDR3 DNA sequence: TGTGCCAGCAGCTTGGGTACAGGGGAAGATACGCAGTATTTT. Translating gives CASSLGTGEDTQYF. Drawing the rest from reference TRBV5-5 and TRBJ2-3, the complete variable domain is DAGVTQSPTHLIKTRGQQVTLRCSPISGHKSVSWYQQVLGQGPQFIFQYYEKEERGRGNFPDRFSARQFPNYSSELNVNALLLGDSALYLCASSLGTGEDTQYFGPGTRLTVL.